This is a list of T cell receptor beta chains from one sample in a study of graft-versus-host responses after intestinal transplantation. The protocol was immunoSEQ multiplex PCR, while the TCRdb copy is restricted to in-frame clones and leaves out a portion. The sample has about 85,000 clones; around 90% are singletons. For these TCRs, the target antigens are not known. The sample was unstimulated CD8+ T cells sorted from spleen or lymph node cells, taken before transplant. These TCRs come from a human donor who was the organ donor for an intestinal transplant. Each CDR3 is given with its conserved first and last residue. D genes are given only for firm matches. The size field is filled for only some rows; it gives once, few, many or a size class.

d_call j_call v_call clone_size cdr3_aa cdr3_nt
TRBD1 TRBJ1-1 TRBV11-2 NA CASSLGQGAAEAFF TGTGCCAGCAGCTTAGGGCAGGGGGCCGCTGAAGCTTTCTTT
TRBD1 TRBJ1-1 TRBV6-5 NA CASKISGGTEAFF TGTGCCAGCAAAATATCAGGGGGCACTGAAGCTTTCTTT
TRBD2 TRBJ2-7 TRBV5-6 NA CASSLAGPYEQYF TGTGCCAGCAGTCTAGCGGGGCCTTACGAGCAGTACTTC
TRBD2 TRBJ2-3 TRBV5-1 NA CASSPGTSGGTDTQYF TGCGCCAGCAGCCCCGGGACTAGCGGGGGCACAGATACGCAGTATTTT
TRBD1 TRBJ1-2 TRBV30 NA CAWSESGGVGGYTF TGTGCCTGGAGCGAGTCAGGGGGCGTCGGAGGCTACACCTTC
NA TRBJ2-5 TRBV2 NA CASSGRTQQETQYF TGTGCCAGCAGTGGCAGGACTCAACAAGAGACCCAGTACTTC
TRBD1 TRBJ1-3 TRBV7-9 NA CASSFNPGQGGNTIYF TGTGCCAGCAGTTTCAATCCGGGACAGGGTGGAAACACCATATATTTT
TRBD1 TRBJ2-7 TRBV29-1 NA CSVNPGQGDYEQYF TGCAGCGTGAACCCGGGACAGGGGGACTACGAGCAGTACTTC
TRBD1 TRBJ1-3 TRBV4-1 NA CASGQGAYRNTIYF TGCGCCAGCGGCCAGGGGGCATATAGAAACACCATATATTTT
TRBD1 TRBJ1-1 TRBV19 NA CATYPRGLVEDTEAFF TGTGCCACTTACCCCAGGGGGCTGGTAGAGGACACTGAAGCTTTCTTT
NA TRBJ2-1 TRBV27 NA CASSQIGTPLDNEQFF TGTGCCAGCAGCCAAATTGGGACTCCGCTTGACAATGAGCAGTTCTTC
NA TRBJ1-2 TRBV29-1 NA CSVKNRGGYGYTF TGCAGCGTCAAAAATCGGGGGGGCTATGGCTACACCTTC
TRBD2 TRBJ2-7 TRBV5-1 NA CASSPETSGSSYEQYF TGCGCCAGCAGCCCAGAGACTAGCGGGAGTTCCTACGAGCAGTACTTC
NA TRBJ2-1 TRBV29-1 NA CSTEGGGLGNEQFF TGCAGCACTGAGGGAGGGGGCCTGGGGAATGAGCAGTTCTTC
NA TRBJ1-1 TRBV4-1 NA CASSQEVNTEAFF TGCGCCAGCAGCCAAGAAGTGAACACTGAAGCTTTCTTT
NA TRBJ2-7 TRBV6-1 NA CASSDGYEQYF TGTGCCAGCAGTGATGGGTACGAGCAGTACTTC
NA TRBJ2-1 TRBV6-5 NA CASSYPPSNEQFF TGTGCCAGCAGTTACCCCCCCTCCAATGAGCAGTTCTTC
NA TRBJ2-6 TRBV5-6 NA CASGQSSGANVLTF TGTGCCAGCGGACAGAGCTCTGGGGCCAACGTCCTGACTTTC
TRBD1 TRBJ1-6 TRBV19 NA CASSIIRGQVNSPLHF TGTGCCAGTAGTATAATCAGGGGGCAGGTTAATTCACCCCTCCACTTT
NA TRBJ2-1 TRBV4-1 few CASSQEGGSGRNEQFF TGCGCCAGCAGCCAAGAGGGGGGAAGCGGGCGGAATGAGCAGTTCTTC
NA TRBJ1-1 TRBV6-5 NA CASSYQGAGTEAFF TGTGCCAGCAGTTACCAGGGAGCGGGCACTGAAGCTTTCTTT
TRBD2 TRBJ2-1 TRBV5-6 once CASSPGLAGSFSYNEQFF TGTGCCAGCAGCCCGGGACTAGCGGGGTCCTTCTCCTACAATGAGCAGTTCTTC
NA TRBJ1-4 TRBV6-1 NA CASSWTATNEKLFF TGTGCCAGCAGTTGGACAGCAACTAATGAAAAACTGTTTTTT
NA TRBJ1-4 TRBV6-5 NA CASSPTADLEKLFF TGTGCCAGCAGTCCTACAGCGGATCTTGAAAAACTGTTTTTT
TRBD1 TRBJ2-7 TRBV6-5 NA CASSWGQSYEQYF TGTGCCAGCAGTTGGGGACAGTCCTACGAGCAGTACTTC
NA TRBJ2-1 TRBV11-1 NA CASSSRDRRGNEQFF TGTGCCAGCAGCTCCCGGGACCGGAGGGGCAATGAGCAGTTCTTC
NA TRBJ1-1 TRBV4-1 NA CASSQGPTENTEAFF TGCGCCAGCAGCCAAGGTCCAACAGAGAACACTGAAGCTTTCTTT
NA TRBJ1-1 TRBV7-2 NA CASSLGGGTEAFF TGTGCCAGCAGCTTAGGGGGTGGCACTGAAGCTTTCTTT
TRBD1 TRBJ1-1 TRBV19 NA CASSSAGGAANTEAFF TGTGCCAGTAGTTCAGCAGGGGGGGCGGCGAACACTGAAGCTTTCTTT
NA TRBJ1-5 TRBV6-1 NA CASSSRAENQPQHF TGTGCCAGCAGTAGCCGGGCCGAAAATCAGCCCCAGCATTTT
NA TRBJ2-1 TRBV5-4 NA CASSLLAGAHYEQFF TGTGCCAGCAGCTTGCTGGCGGGCGCTCATTATGAGCAGTTCTTC
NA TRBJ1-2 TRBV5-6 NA CASSLDSYGYTF TGTGCCAGCAGCCTGGACAGCTATGGCTACACCTTC
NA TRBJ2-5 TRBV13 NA CASSLGSGGGKTQYF TGTGCCAGCAGCTTAGGGTCAGGGGGAGGGAAGACCCAGTACTTC
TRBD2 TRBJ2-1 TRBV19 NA CASSITSGRPAYNEQFF TGTGCCAGTAGTATTACTAGCGGGAGGCCGGCCTACAATGAGCAGTTCTTC
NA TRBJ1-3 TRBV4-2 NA CASSQDDGGDTIYF TGTGCCAGCAGCCAAGACGACGGTGGGGACACCATATATTTT
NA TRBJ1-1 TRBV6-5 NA CASSQGRTEAFF TGTGCCAGCAGTCAGGGGAGAACTGAAGCTTTCTTT
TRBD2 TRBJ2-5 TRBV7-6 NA CASSSPTGGGQETQYF TGTGCCAGCAGCTCGCCAACGGGGGGGGGTCAAGAGACCCAGTACTTC
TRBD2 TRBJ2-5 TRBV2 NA CATGLAGGETQYF TGTGCCACGGGACTAGCGGGAGGGGAGACCCAGTACTTC
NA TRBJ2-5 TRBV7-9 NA CASSSLSGYQYF TGTGCCAGCAGCTCCCTTTCAGGTTATCAGTACTTC
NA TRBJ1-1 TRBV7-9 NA CASSLAPGGRAEAFF TGTGCCAGCAGCTTAGCGCCCGGGGGGCGGGCTGAAGCTTTCTTT
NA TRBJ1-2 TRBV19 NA CASSVCMANRKTYGYTF TGTGCCAGTAGTGTGTGTATGGCAAATCGAAAGACCTATGGCTACACCTTC
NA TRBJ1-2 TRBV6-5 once CASSYRDNYGYTF TGTGCCAGCAGTTACCGGGACAACTATGGCTACACCTTC
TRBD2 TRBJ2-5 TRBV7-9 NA CASSLVLAGIETQYF TGTGCCAGCAGCTTAGTACTAGCGGGAATAGAGACCCAGTACTTC
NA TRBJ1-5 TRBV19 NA CATLAEGEGNQPQHF TGTGCCACCCTAGCGGAGGGCGAGGGCAATCAGCCCCAGCATTTT
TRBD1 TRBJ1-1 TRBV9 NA CASSYTGVGTEAFF TGTGCCAGCAGCTACACAGGGGTGGGCACTGAAGCTTTCTTT
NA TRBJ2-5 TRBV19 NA CASSSGETQYF TGTGCCAGCTCCTCGGGAGAGACCCAGTACTTC
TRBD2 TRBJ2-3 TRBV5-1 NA CASRRLAGFRDTQYF TGCGCCAGCAGGAGACTAGCGGGGTTCAGAGATACGCAGTATTTT
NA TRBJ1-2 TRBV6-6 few CAAFRGSKNYGYTF TGTGCCGCCTTCCGGGGGAGTAAGAACTATGGCTACACCTTC